The rows below give T cell receptor beta chains drawn from one sample of a study of beta chain features in type 1 diabetes. Method: immunoSEQ multiplex PCR; TCRdb's copy keeps in-frame clones and lacks some. The top ten clones hold over 0.1% of a sample with 600,000 or so clones, around 11% of them seen once. The specimen sequenced was naive CD4+ T cells from blood. The receptors shown here come from a man younger than 40 with type 1 diabetes. The CDR3 runs from the conserved cysteine through the conserved F or W. D genes are given only for firm matches. Rows may omit the clone size; those that give it use once, few, many or a size class.

D	V	J	size	CDR3	DNA
.	TRBV9	TRBJ2-6	few	CASTTGGDGANVLTF	TGTGCCAGCACAACAGGTGGCGATGGGGCCAACGTCCTGACTTTC
TRBD1	TRBV30	TRBJ1-5	.	CAWSGLAGGSNQPQHF	TGTGCCTGGAGTGGTCTGGCAGGGGGTAGCAATCAGCCCCAGCATTTT
TRBD1	TRBV5-6	TRBJ2-3	few	CASSSGQGTDTQYF	TGTGCCAGCAGCAGCGGACAGGGCACAGATACGCAGTATTTT
.	TRBV14	TRBJ1-1	many	CASSPPPEGTEAFF	TGTGCCAGCAGCCCACCCCCAGAGGGAACTGAAGCTTTCTTT
TRBD1	TRBV29-1	TRBJ2-7	.	CSVADRGYEQYF	TGCAGCGTTGCGGACAGGGGTTACGAGCAGTACTTC
.	TRBV5-8	TRBJ1-4	.	CASSFGHLLATNEKLFF	TGTGCCAGCAGCTTCGGACATTTACTTGCAACTAATGAAAAACTGTTTTTT
.	TRBV9	TRBJ2-3	few	CASSVGGSSTDTQYF	TGTGCCAGCAGCGTAGGCGGTTCTAGCACAGATACGCAGTATTTT
TRBD1	TRBV19	TRBJ1-6	few	CASNDRDSPLHF	TGTGCCAGTAATGACAGGGATTCACCCCTCCACTTT
TRBD1	TRBV18	TRBJ1-4	.	CASSPRTGIDTNLFF	TGTGCCAGCTCACCGAGGACAGGGATAGACACCAATTTGTTTTTT
TRBD1	TRBV29-1	TRBJ1-2	.	CSVPRTGSYGYTF	TGCAGCGTTCCCCGGACAGGCAGCTATGGCTACACCTTC
.	TRBV16	TRBJ1-6	few	CASSQSMANSPLHF	TGTGCCAGCAGCCAATCCATGGCTAATTCACCCCTCCACTTT
TRBD2	TRBV4-3	TRBJ2-4	many	CASSQDPGGRNIQYF	TGCGCCAGCAGCCAAGATCCCGGGGGGAGAAACATTCAGTACTTC
TRBD1	TRBV19	TRBJ1-2	.	CASSIDLGTGGGYTF	TGTGCCAGTAGTATAGATCTTGGGACAGGGGGTGGCTACACCTTC
.	TRBV19	TRBJ2-3	few	CASSIQLSGDRTDTQYF	TGTGCCAGTAGTATTCAGCTTTCGGGGGACCGCACAGATACGCAGTATTTT
TRBD1	TRBV28	TRBJ1-4	few	CASTGTVNEKLFF	TGTGCCAGCACGGGGACAGTGAATGAAAAACTGTTTTTT
.	TRBV7-9	TRBJ1-2	.	CASSLTAGPRDYGYTF	TGTGCCAGCAGCTTAACAGCAGGCCCACGGGACTATGGCTACACCTTC
.	TRBV9	TRBJ2-3	.	CASRPYWGRSTDTQYF	TGTGCCAGCAGACCTTACTGGGGGCGTAGCACAGATACGCAGTATTTT
TRBD1	TRBV30	TRBJ1-2	.	CAWIGPVAQGAKNYGYTF	TGTGCCTGGATAGGTCCTGTGGCGCAGGGGGCGAAAAACTATGGCTACACCTTC
.	TRBV14	TRBJ1-2	few	CASSQVYGSGYTF	TGTGCCAGCAGCCAAGTATACGGAAGTGGCTACACCTTC
TRBD1	TRBV30	TRBJ1-5	.	CAWSVPISGGRGLNQPQHF	TGTGCCTGGAGTGTACCGATTTCAGGTGGCAGGGGGCTGAATCAGCCCCAGCATTTT
TRBD1	TRBV7-9	TRBJ1-1	.	CASSLQGDRTEAFF	TGTGCCAGCAGTTTACAGGGGGATCGCACTGAAGCTTTCTTT
TRBD2	TRBV28	TRBJ2-1	few	CASSLLLAGGEQGQFF	TGTGCCAGCAGCCTGCTACTAGCGGGGGGGGAACAGGGGCAGTTCTTC
TRBD1	TRBV29-1	TRBJ1-1	few	CSASIQGGNTEAFF	TGCAGCGCGTCAATACAGGGGGGGAACACTGAAGCTTTCTTT
TRBD2	TRBV19	TRBJ2-2	.	CASTTSGYTGELFF	TGTGCCAGCACGACTAGCGGGTACACCGGGGAGCTGTTTTTT
TRBD2	TRBV19	TRBJ2-7	.	CASSPTSGGHPYEQYF	TGTGCCAGTAGTCCGACTAGCGGGGGGCATCCCTACGAGCAGTACTTC
.	TRBV6-5	TRBJ1-2	few	CASSYSKLRVYGYTF	TGTGCCAGCAGTTACTCGAAGCTGAGGGTTTATGGCTACACCTTC
TRBD1	TRBV5-1	TRBJ1-1	few	CASSFEQGAGTEAFF	TGCGCCAGCAGCTTTGAACAGGGGGCAGGCACTGAAGCTTTCTTT
.	TRBV7-9	TRBJ1-6	few	CASSLRQSKSPLHF	TGTGCCAGCAGCCTCCGACAGTCTAAATCACCCCTCCACTTT
.	TRBV29-1	TRBJ1-1	few	CSVGVRQGYEAFF	TGCAGCGTTGGGGTCCGTCAGGGATATGAAGCTTTCTTT
TRBD1	TRBV5-1	TRBJ2-1	.	CASSLARQGAYNEQFF	TGCGCCAGCAGCTTGGCGCGACAGGGGGCCTACAATGAGCAGTTCTTC
.	TRBV7-8	TRBJ2-5	.	CASSLRTGLQETQYF	TGTGCCAGCAGCTTAAGAACCGGACTGCAAGAGACCCAGTACTTC
TRBD1	TRBV9	TRBJ2-3	few	CASSALPGQGYTDTQYF	TGTGCCAGCAGCGCGTTACCGGGACAGGGATACACAGATACGCAGTATTTT
.	TRBV30	TRBJ1-2	few	CAWSVLTGWANYGYTF	TGTGCCTGGAGTGTACTGACGGGGTGGGCTAACTATGGCTACACCTTC
.	TRBV5-8	TRBJ1-5	.	CASSVSGRRQPQHF	TGTGCCAGCAGCGTATCAGGGAGGAGGCAGCCCCAGCATTTT
TRBD1	TRBV5-1	TRBJ2-4	.	CASSLSTEAQGFADIQYF	TGCGCCAGCAGCTTGTCCACCGAAGCACAGGGGTTTGCGGACATTCAGTACTTC
TRBD1	TRBV4-3	TRBJ2-7	few	CASSQDGKLRDREGYEQYF	TGCGCCAGCAGCCAAGATGGAAAACTGAGGGACAGGGAGGGCTACGAGCAGTACTTC
.	TRBV29-1	TRBJ1-2	few	CSVVETDGGYTF	TGCAGCGTTGTAGAGACAGACGGCGGCTACACCTTC
TRBD1	TRBV18	TRBJ1-1	.	CASSQGQGARTEAFF	TGTGCCAGCTCACAGGGACAGGGGGCGCGCACTGAAGCTTTCTTT
.	TRBV23-1	TRBJ1-1	.	CASSQSENTEAFF	TGCGCCAGCAGTCAATCGGAGAACACTGAAGCTTTCTTT
.	TRBV9	TRBJ1-4	.	CASSRSNEKLFF	TGTGCCAGCAGCAGGAGTAATGAAAAACTGTTTTTT
.	TRBV7-3	TRBJ2-2	.	CASSLTSDTGELFF	TGTGCCAGCAGCTTAACCTCAGACACCGGGGAGCTGTTTTTT
TRBD2	TRBV7-3	TRBJ2-1	.	CASSASSGTYNEQFF	TGTGCCAGCAGCGCCTCTAGCGGAACCTACAATGAGCAGTTCTTC